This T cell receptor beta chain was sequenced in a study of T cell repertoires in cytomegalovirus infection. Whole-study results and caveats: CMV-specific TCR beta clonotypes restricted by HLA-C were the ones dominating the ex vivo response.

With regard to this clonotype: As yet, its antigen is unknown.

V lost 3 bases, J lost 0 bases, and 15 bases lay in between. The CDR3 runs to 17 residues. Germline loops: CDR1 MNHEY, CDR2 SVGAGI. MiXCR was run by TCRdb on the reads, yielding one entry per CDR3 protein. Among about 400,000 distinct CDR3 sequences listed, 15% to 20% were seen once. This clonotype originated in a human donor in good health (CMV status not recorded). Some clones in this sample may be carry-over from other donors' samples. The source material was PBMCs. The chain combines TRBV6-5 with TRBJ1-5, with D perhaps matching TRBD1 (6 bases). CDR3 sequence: CASSYWGGSISNQPQHF. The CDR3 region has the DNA TGTGCCAGCAGTTATTGGGGGGGCTCGATTAGCAATCAGCCCCAGCATTTT.